This passage covers 2 T cell receptor beta chains from one sample sequenced in a study of T cell repertoires in breast cancer (dated by TCRdb to about 2016). Paired alpha-beta TCRs of CD8+ T cells were analyzed using an expanded emulsion RT-PCR method with primers for all TCR V genes. The library was obtained by emulsion pairing. The data were produced on an Illumina MiSeq. Unpaired genes were suppressed by a second nested PCR containing blocking oligos, after which a third nested PCR added Illumina adaptors and barcodes. TCRdb handled the public reads itself, with Q25 trimming in fastp and clone calling in MiXCR, and kept productive beta chains. Each CDR3 protein gets just one entry, which takes the most common genes and DNA from the rows behind it. The sample includes about 40,000 distinct CDR3 sequences, with 45% observed a single time. The ten most abundant clones make up approximately 57% of the sample.

The specimen was CD8+ T cells. These receptors came from a pool of human donors with breast cancer or a healthy control (not recorded which).

The V and J genes are TRBV5-4 and TRBJ1-2, with 9 bases aligning to TRBD1. The CDR3 totals 16 residues. V shed 4 bases and J 5 bases; nucleotides not matched to a gene: 12. The germline gives CDR1 SGHNT, CDR2 YYREEE (reference sequence). CDR3 sequence reads: CASSPDRDRDRYGYTF. For the CDR3, the DNA is TGTGCCAGCAGCCCAGACCGGGACAGGGATAGGTATGGCTACACCTTC.

V gene TRBV10-2 combines with J gene TRBJ2-5, with 8 bases lining up with TRBD2. This CDR3 contains 18 residues. CDR1 and CDR2 (germline): WSHSY, SAAADI. Trimming at V came to 3 bases and at J to 7 bases, leaving 19 bases not matched to a gene. The CDR3, as DNA: TGCGCCAGCAGTGACGGGTCAAAAGCGGGGGTAACAACGTGGACCCAGTACTTC. This gives the protein CASSDGSKAGVTTWTQYF.